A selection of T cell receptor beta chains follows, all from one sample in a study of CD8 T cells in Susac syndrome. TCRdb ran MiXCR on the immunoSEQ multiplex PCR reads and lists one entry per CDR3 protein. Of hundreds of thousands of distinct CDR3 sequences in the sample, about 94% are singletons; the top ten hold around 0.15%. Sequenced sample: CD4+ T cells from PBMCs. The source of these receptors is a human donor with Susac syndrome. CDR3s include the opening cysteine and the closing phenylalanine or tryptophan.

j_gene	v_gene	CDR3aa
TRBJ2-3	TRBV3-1	CASWGGGDTQYF
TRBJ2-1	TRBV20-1	CSVGYSNEQFF
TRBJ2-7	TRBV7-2	CASGPGLHEQYF
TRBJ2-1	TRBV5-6	CASWGAGPYNEQFF
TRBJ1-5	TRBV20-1	CSATRPGQGLQPQHF
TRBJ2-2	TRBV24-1	CATSDAGGRAGELFF
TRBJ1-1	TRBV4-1	CASSQELTDTEAFF
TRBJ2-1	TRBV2	CASSGPLAGGRSNEQFF
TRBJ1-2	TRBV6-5	CASNPSPGTGLYTF
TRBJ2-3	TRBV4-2	CASSQDLASGYTQYF
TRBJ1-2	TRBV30	CAWTRGVGPYGYTF
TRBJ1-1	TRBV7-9	CASSLWGANTEAFF
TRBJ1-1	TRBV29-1	CSVEILEGTEAFF
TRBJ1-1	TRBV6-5	CASSYSGGGRGDTEAFF
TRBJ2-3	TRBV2	CASSYSAVADTQYF
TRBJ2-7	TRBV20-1	CSAQMVGAGVHEQYF
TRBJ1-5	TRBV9	CASSVGQADQPQHF
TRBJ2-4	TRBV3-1	CASSPDRVGNIQYF
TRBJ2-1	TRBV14	CASSHLQGMGSYNEQFF
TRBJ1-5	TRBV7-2	CASSRPPRGNQPQHF
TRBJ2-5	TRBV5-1	CASSLQGPETQYF
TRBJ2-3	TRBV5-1	CASSLGLGATDTQYF
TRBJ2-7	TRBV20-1	CSAQDSGGSYEQYF
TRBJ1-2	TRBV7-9	CASSLAGQKYGYTF
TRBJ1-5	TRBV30	CAWSRQTLNQPQHF
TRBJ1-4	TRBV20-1	CSARVSGINEKLFF
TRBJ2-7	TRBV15	CATSRDPTGEQYF
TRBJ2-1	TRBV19	CASSTTSASSYNEQFF
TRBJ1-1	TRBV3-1	CASSSGPRGHTEAFF
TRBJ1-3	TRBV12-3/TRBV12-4	CASSLQGLGGPGNTIYF
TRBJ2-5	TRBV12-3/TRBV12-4	CASSLDTETQYF
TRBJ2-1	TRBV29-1	CSVGGQGANNEQFF
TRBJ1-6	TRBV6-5	CASSPNQGENSPLHF
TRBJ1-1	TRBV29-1	CSVDKPGGEWETEAFF
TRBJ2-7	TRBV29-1	CSVRKDRNSYEQYF
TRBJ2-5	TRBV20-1	CSASAGQIQETQYF